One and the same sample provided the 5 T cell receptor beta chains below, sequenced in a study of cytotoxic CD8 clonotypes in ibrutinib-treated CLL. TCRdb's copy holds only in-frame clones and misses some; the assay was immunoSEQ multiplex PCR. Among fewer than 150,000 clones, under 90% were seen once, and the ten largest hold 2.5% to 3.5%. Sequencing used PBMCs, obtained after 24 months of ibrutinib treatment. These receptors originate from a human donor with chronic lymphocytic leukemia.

CDR3 DNA: TGCGCCAGCCAGCGGGGGGACACAGATACGCAGTATTTT. This gives the protein CASQRGDTDTQYF. This chain connects TRBV4-1 to TRBJ2-3; the match to TRBD2 covers 9 bases. In germline, CDR1 is MGHRA, CDR2 YSYEKL. The CDR3 length is 13 residues. The J segment lost 2 bases and the V segment lost 8 bases, leaving 2 bases of the junction unmatched.

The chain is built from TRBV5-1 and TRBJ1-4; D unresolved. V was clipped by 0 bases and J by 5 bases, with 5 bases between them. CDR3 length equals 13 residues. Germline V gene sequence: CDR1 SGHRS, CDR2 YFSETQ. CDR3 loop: CASSLAGNEKLFF. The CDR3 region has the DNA TGCGCCAGCAGCTTGGCTGGGAATGAAAAACTGTTTTTT.

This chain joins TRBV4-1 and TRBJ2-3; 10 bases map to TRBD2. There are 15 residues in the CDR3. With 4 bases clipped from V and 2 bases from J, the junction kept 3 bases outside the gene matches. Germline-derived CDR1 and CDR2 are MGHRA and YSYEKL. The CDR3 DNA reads TGCGCCAGCAGCCCCCTAGCGGGGGTCACAGATACGCAGTATTTT. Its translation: CASSPLAGVTDTQYF.

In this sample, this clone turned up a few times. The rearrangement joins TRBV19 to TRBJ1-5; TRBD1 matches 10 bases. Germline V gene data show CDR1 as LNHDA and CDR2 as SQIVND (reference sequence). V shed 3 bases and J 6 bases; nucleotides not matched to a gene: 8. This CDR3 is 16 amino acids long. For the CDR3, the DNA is TGTGCCAGTAGTATCGGAATGACAGGGGGCGGTCAGCCCCAGCATTTT. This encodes CASSIGMTGGGQPQHF.

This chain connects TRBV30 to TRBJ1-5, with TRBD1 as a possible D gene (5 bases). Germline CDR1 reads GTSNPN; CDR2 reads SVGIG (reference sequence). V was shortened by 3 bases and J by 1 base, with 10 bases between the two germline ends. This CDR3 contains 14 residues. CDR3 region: CAWSPGLSNQPQHF. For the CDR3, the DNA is TGTGCCTGGAGCCCGGGGCTGAGCAATCAGCCCCAGCATTTT. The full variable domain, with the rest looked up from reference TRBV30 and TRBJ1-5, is SQTIHQWPATLVQPVGSPLSLECTVEGTSNPNLYWYRQAAGRGLQLLFYSVGIGQISSEVPQNLSASRPQDRQFILSSKKLLLSDSGFYLCAWSPGLSNQPQHFGDGTRLSIL.